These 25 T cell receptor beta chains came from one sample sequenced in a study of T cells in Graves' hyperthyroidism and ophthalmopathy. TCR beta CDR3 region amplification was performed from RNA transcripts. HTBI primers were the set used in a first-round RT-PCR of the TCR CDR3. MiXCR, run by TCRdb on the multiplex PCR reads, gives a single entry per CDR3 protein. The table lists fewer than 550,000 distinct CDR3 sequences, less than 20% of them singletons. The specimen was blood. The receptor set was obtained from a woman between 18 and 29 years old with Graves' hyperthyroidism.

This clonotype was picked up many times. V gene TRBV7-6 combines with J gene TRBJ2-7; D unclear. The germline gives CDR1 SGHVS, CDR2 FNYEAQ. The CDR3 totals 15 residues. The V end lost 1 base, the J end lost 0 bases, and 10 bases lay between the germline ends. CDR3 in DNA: TGTGCCAGCAGCTTAGGCAGGTCAAGCTCCTACGAGCAGTACTTC. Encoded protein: CASSLGRSSSYEQYF.

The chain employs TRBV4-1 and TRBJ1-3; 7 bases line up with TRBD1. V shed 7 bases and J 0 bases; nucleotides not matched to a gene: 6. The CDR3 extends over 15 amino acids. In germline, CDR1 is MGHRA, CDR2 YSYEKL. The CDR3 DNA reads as TGCGCCAGCACCTTGGCAGGGGGCTCTGGAAACACCATATATTTT. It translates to CASTLAGGSGNTIYF.

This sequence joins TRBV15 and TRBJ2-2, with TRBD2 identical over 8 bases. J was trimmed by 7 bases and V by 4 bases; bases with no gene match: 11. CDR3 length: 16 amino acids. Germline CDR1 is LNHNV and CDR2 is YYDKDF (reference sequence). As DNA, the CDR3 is TGTGCCACCAGCACTCCCTCCGGACTAGCTTTCGGGGAGCTGTTTTTT. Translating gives CATSTPSGLAFGELFF. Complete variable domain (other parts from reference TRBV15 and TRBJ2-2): DAMVIQNPRYQVTQFGKPVTLSCSQTLNHNVMYWYQQKSSQAPKLLFHYYDKDFNNEADTPDNFQSRRPNTSFCFLDIRSPGLGDTAMYLCATSTPSGLAFGELFFGEGSRLTVL.

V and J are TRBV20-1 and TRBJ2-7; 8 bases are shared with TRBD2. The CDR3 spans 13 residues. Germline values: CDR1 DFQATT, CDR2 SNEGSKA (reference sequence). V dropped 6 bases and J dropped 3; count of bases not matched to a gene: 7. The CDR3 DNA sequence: TGCAGTGCGTACAGCAGCGGGGGCTACGAGCAGTACTTC. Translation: CSAYSSGGYEQYF.

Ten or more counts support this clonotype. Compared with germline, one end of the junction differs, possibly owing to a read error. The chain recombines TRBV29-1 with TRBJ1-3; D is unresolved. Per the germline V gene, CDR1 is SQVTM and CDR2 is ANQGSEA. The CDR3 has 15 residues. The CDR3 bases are TGCAGCGTAGAAGACCTTAGGCCCTCTGGAAACACCATATATTTT. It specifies CSVEDLRPSGNTIYF.

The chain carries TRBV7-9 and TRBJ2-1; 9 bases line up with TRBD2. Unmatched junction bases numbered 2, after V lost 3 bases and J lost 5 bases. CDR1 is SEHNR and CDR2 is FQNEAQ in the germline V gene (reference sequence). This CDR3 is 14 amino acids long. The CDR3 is CASSFLAGNNEQFF. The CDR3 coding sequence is TGTGCCAGCAGCTTTCTAGCGGGGAACAATGAGCAGTTCTTC.

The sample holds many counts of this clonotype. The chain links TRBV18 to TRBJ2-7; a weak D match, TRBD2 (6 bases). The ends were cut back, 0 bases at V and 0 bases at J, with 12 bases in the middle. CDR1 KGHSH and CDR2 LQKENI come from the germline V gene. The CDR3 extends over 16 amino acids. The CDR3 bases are TGTGCCAGCTCACCACCGGGGGGTCTCAGCTCCTACGAGCAGTACTTC. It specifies CASSPPGGLSSYEQYF. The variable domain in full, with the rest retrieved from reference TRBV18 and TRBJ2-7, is NAGVMQNPRHLVRRRGQEARLRCSPMKGHSHVYWYRQLPEEGLKFMVYLQKENIIDESGMPKERFSAEFPKEGPSILRIQQVVRGDSAAYFCASSPPGGLSSYEQYFGPGTRLTVT.

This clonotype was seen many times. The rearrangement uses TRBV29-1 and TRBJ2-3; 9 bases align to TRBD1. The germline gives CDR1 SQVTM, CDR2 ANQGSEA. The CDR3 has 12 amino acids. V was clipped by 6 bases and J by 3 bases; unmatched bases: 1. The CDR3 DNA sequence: TGCAGCGTGGACAGGGGAACAGATACGCAGTATTTT. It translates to CSVDRGTDTQYF.

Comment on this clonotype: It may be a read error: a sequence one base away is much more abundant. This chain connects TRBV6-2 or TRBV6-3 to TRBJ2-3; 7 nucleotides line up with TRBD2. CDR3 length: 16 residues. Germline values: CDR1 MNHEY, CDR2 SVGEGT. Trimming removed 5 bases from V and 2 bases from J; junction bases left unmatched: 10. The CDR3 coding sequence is TGTGCCAGCAGTACCGGGGCTAGCGGATCCACAGATACGCAGTATTTT. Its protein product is CASSTGASGSTDTQYF.

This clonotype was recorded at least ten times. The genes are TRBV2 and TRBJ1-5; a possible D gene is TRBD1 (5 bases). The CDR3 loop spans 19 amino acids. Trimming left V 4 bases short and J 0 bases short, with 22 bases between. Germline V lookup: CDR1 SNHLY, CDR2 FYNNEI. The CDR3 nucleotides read TGTGCCAGCAGTGTGCAGGGAGAATTACTCAAGGATAGCAATCAGCCCCAGCATTTT. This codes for CASSVQGELLKDSNQPQHF.

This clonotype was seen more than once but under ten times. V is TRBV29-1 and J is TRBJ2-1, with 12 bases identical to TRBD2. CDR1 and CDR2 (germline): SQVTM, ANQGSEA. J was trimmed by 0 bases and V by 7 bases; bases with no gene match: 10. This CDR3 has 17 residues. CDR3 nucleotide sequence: TGCAGCGCCGGAGGGACTAGCGGGTTGAGCTCCTACAATGAGCAGTTCTTC. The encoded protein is CSAGGTSGLSSYNEQFF.

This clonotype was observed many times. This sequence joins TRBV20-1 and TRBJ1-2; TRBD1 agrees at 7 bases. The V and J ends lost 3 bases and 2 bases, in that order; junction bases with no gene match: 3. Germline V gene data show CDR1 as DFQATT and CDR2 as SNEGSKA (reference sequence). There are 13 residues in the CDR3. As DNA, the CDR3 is TGCAGTGCTAGTCCGGACAGGAACTATGGCTACACCTTC. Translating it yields CSASPDRNYGYTF.

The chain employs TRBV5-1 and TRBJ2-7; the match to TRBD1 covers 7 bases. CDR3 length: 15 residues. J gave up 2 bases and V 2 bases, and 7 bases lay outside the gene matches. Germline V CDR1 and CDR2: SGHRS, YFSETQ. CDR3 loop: CASSLLSGGTYEQYF. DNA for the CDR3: TGCGCCAGCAGCTTATTATCAGGGGGAACCTACGAGCAGTACTTC.

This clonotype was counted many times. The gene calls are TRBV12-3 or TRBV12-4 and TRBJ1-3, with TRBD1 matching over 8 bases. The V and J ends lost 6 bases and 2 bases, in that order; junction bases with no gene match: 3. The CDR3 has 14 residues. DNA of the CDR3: TGTGCCAGCAGGGAACAGGGGGCTGGAAACACCATATATTTT. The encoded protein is CASREQGAGNTIYF.

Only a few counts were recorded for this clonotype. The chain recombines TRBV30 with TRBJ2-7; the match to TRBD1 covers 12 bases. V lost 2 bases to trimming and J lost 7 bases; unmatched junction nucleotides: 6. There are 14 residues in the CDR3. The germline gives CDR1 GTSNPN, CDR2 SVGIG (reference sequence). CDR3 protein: CAWSPGTGGREQYF. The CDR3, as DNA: TGTGCCTGGAGTCCTGGGACAGGGGGCCGGGAGCAGTACTTC.

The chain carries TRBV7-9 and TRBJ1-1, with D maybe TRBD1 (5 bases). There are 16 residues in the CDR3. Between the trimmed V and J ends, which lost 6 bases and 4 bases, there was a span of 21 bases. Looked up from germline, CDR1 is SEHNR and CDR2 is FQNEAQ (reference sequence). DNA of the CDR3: TGTGCCAGCAGGTCCCACAGGAGGAAGATAGGCACTGAAGCTTTCTTT. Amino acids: CASRSHRRKIGTEAFF.

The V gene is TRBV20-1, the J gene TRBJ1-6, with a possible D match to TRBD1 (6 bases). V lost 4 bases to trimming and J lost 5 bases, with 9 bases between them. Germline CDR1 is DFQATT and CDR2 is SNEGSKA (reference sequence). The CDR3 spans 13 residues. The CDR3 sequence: CSAKYRDNSPLHF. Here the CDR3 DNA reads TGCAGTGCTAAATACAGGGATAATTCACCCCTCCACTTT.

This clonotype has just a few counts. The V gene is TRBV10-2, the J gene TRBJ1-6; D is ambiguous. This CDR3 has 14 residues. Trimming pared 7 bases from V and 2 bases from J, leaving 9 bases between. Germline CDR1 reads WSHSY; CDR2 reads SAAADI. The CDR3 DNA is TGCGCCAGCACCACGGACCCCTATAATTCACCCCTCCACTTT. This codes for CASTTDPYNSPLHF.

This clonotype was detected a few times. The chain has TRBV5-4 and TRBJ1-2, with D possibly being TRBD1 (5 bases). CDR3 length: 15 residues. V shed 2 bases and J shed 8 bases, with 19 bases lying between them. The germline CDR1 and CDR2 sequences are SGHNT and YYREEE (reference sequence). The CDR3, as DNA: TGTGCCAGCAGCTTTGTCGTGGGACCCGTGGGGGGCTACACCTTC. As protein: CASSFVVGPVGGYTF.

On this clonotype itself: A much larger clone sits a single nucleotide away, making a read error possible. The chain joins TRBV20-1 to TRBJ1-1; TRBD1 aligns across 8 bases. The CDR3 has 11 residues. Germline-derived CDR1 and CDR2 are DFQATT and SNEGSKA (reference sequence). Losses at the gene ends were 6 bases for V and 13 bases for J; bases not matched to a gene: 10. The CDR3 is CSAGQEYGVFF. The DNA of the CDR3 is TGCAGTGCGGGACAGGAGTACGGAGTTTTCTTT.

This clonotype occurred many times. DNA of the CDR3: TGTGCCAGCAGTCCGGGGGACAGGCAAGAGACCCAGTACTTC. Translated: CASSPGDRQETQYF. V is TRBV12-3 or TRBV12-4 and J is TRBJ2-5, with 8 bases that match TRBD1. Losses at the gene ends were 5 bases for V and 2 bases for J; bases not matched to a gene: 4. This CDR3 has 14 residues.

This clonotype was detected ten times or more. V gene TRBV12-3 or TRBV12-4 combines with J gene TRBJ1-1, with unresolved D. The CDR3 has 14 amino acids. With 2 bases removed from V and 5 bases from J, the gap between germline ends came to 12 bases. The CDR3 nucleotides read TGTGCCAGCAGTTTAAAGGCAGTTCGTACTGAAGCTTTCTTT. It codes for CASSLKAVRTEAFF.

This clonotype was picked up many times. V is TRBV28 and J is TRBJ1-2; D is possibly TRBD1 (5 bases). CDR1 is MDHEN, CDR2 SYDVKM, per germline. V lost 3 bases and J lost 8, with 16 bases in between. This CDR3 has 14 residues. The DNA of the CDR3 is TGTGCCAGCAGTTTCTCGGGGGGACCTAGAGGCTACACCTTC. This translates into CASSFSGGPRGYTF.

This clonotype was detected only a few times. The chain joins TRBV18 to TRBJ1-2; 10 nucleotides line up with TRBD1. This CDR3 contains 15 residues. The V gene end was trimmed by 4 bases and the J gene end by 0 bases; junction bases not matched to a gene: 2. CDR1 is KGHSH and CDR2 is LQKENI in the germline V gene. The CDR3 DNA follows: TGTGCCAGCTCACGACAGGGGGCAGCTAACTATGGCTACACCTTC. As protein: CASSRQGAANYGYTF.

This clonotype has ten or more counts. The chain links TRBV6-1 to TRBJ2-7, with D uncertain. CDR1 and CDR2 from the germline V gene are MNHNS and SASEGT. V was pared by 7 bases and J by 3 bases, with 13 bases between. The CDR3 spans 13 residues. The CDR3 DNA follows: TGTGCCAGCACCTCACCCCGGAACTACGAGCAGTACTTC. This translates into CASTSPRNYEQYF.